The clone carrying this TCR beta chain was seen a single time. The antigen remains unidentified. Other DNA sequences from this sample encode an identical CDR3 as well. Repeated repertoire sampling spanned the course of chemoradiotherapy. Generated by immunoSEQ multiplex PCR, the TCRdb table keeps only in-frame clones and is missing some. The repertoire has hundreds of clones, roughly 77% of them found once; the top ten carry approximately 13%. These data are taken from a study of chemoradiotherapy in HPV16-positive cancers. Study-level information: Two HPV16-positive patients' cells yielded candidate HPV-specific clones and common motifs.

General study results and limits: Non-HPV-specific T cells did not expand in tumors during treatment, whereas candidate HPV-specific clones and E7-related motifs did. HPV-specific T cells were functionally defined from only two HPV16-positive patients.

Germline assignment: CDR1 GTSNPN and CDR2 SVGIG (reference sequence). The CDR3 length is 13 residues. Trimming stripped 0 bases from V and 1 base from J, with 6 bases between. The TCR was taken from a human donor with HPV-associated anogenital cancer. Specimen: tumor tissue, collected from a patient who underwent chemoradiotherapy. The chain combines TRBV30 with TRBJ1-1, with D uncertain. CDR3 sequence: CAWSVGGNTEAFF. For the CDR3, the DNA is TGTGCCTGGAGTGTTGGCGGGAACACTGAAGCTTTCTTT.